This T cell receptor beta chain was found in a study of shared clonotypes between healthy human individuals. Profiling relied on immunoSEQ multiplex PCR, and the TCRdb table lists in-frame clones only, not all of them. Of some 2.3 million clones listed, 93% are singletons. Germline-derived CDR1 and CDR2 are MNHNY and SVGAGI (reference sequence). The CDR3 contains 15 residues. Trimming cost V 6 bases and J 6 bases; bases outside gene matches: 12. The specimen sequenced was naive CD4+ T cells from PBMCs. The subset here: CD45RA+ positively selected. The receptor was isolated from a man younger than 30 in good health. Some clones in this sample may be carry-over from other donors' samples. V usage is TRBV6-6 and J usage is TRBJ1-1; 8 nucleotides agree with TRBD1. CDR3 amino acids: CASSRSQGARAEAFF. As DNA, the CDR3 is TGTGCCAGCAGCCGTTCTCAGGGGGCGAGGGCTGAAGCTTTCTTT.